The present T cell receptor (beta chain) was sequenced within a study of blood T cells in healthy people across ages. Study-wide background: Researchers report that template switching captured about one barcoded beta molecule per two T cells.

Together with a sample-barcoded 5' primer, a J-beta primer mix was included in a second PCR lasting about 6 to 11 cycles. TCRdb processed the 5' RACE reads anew with MiXCR; each CDR3 protein has one entry. The sample yields about 1.5 million distinct CDR3 sequences, roughly 43% seen once. Germline V gene data show CDR1 as LGHNA and CDR2 as YNFKEQ. The length of the CDR3 is 14 residues. Trimming left V 1 base short and J 3 bases short, with 10 bases between. The genes are TRBV4-2 and TRBJ2-7, with D possibly matching TRBD2 (5 bases). The TCR was taken from a woman aged 18-29 years in good health. The sequenced sample was blood. This chain's CDR3 is CASSQGLAYYEQYF. In nucleotides, the CDR3 is TGTGCCAGCAGCCAAGGGCTAGCCTACTACGAGCAGTACTTC.